Following are 18 T cell receptor beta chains from one sample sequenced in a study of T cell responses to AZD1222 COVID-19 vaccine. This table comes from immunoSEQ multiplex PCR, and its TCRdb copy is limited to in-frame clones, with some not included. The table has more than 110,000 clones, roughly 91% seen once. This sample comprised peripheral blood, obtained on day 0 of AZD1222 vaccination. The receptor set was obtained from an adult in good health.

The chain couples TRBV2 to TRBJ1-4, with D possibly being TRBD1 (5 bases). This CDR3 is built from 15 residues. The germline V and J ends were trimmed by 5 bases and 5 bases, with 15 bases remaining between them. Germline V CDR1 and CDR2: SNHLY, FYNNEI. The CDR3 protein is CASSPSGRMNEKLFF. CDR3 DNA: TGTGCCAGCAGTCCCTCGGGGCGGATGAATGAAAAACTGTTTTTT.

The gene calls are TRBV7-2 and TRBJ1-5, with no clear D. V was clipped by 1 base and J by 3 bases, with 7 bases between them. Germline V gene sequence: CDR1 SGHTA, CDR2 FQGNSA. The CDR3 is 14 residues long. CDR3 nucleotides: TGTGCCAGCAGCTTAGGACTGATCAATCAGCCCCAGCATTTT. Protein sequence: CASSLGLINQPQHF.

The chain employs TRBV7-2 and TRBJ2-6; D is undetermined. The V end lost 1 base, the J end lost 2 bases, and 6 bases lay between the germline ends. This CDR3 has 15 amino acids. Germline V gene sequence: CDR1 SGHTA, CDR2 FQGNSA. In nucleotides, the CDR3 is TGTGCCAGCAGCTTAGGGGAACCTGGGGCCAACGTCCTGACTTTC. Protein sequence: CASSLGEPGANVLTF.

On this clone itself: This CDR3 is also generated by other DNA sequences in the sample. The chain couples TRBV11-2 to TRBJ1-2; no reliable D call. The CDR3 loop spans 13 amino acids. Deletions cut 5 bases from V and 3 bases from J, with 10 bases between. Germline V gives CDR1 SGHAT, CDR2 FQNNGV. The CDR3 bases are TGTGCCAGCAGCCCCGGGCAGGACTATGGCTACACCTTC. Amino acid sequence: CASSPGQDYGYTF.

V is TRBV11-3 and J is TRBJ2-7; 7 bases line up with TRBD1. Trimming removed 1 base from V and 5 bases from J; junction bases left unmatched: 5. The length of the CDR3 is 14 residues. Looked up from germline, CDR1 is SGHNT and CDR2 is YENEEA. CDR3 nucleotide sequence: TGTGCCAGCAGCTTAGTCCAGGGGGTTAACGAGCAGTACTTC. It specifies CASSLVQGVNEQYF.

This rearrangement joins TRBV7-2 to TRBJ2-7; 10 bases agree with TRBD2. Germline CDR1 reads SGHTA; CDR2 reads FQGNSA. The junction had 11 bases not matched to a gene; V was cut back by 5 bases and J by 7 bases. The CDR3 runs to 15 residues. The CDR3 DNA reads as TGTGCCAGCAGCCCCGGGGGAGCGGGGGGGCTTGAGCAGTACTTC. Translation: CASSPGGAGGLEQYF.

The V gene is TRBV24-1, the J gene TRBJ1-5; perhaps TRBD1 as D (6 bases). The CDR3 covers 12 residues. The V gene's germline CDR1 is KGHDR and CDR2 SFDVKD. The ends were cut back, 8 bases at V and 5 bases at J, with 9 bases in the middle. CDR3 sequence: CATNQGYQPQHF. The CDR3 nucleotides read TGTGCCACCAATCAGGGGTATCAGCCCCAGCATTTT.

The chain joins TRBV7-9 to TRBJ1-5; possibly TRBD1 for D (6 bases). The CDR3 length is 15 residues. The V and J ends lost 1 base and 5 bases respectively, with 12 bases between them. Germline assignment: CDR1 SEHNR and CDR2 FQNEAQ (reference sequence). CDR3 sequence: CASSLGGARDQPQHF. The CDR3 DNA is TGTGCCAGCAGCTTAGGGGGGGCTAGGGATCAGCCCCAGCATTTT. The whole variable domain, filled in from reference TRBV7-9 and TRBJ1-5, reads DTGVSQNPRHKITKRGQNVTFRCDPISEHNRLYWYRQTLGQGPEFLTYFQNEAQLEKSRLLSDRFSAERPKGSFSTLEIQRTEQGDSAMYLCASSLGGARDQPQHFGDGTRLSIL.

The chain is built from TRBV6-5 and TRBJ1-2; TRBD1 might be the D (6 bases). The CDR3 is 15 amino acids. Trimming cost V 0 bases and J 4 bases, with 12 bases left between them. The germline V gene has CDR1 MNHEY and CDR2 SVGAGI. CDR3 sequence (DNA): TGTGCCAGCAGTTACTCGATAGGGGGGATCTATGGCTACACCTTC. This translates into CASSYSIGGIYGYTF.

This chain uses TRBV7-2 with TRBJ1-6, with a weak D call TRBD1 (5 bases). The CDR3 contains 13 residues. Germline loops: CDR1 SGHTA, CDR2 FQGNSA. Deletions cut 5 bases from V and 6 bases from J, with 8 bases between. This CDR3 is CASSTDSNSPLHF. CDR3 coding DNA: TGTGCCAGCAGCACAGACAGTAATTCACCCCTCCACTTT. Based on the CDR3 plus reference TRBV7-2 and TRBJ1-6, the full variable domain is GAGVSQSPSNKVTEKGKDVELRCDPISGHTALYWYRQSLGQGLEFLIYFQGNSAPDKSGLPSDRFSAERTGGSVSTLTIQRTQQEDSAVYLCASSTDSNSPLHFGNGTRLTVT.

For the CDR3, the DNA is TGTGCCAGAACTCCAGCGAGGGCCAAAAACATTCAGTACTTC. Amino acid sequence: CARTPARAKNIQYF. This chain uses TRBV5-3 with TRBJ2-4; D ambiguous. TRBV5-3 is noted as an ORF with a role that remains uncertain. V gave up 6 bases and J gave up 1 base, with 11 bases separating them. This CDR3 spans 14 amino acids.

The chain joins TRBV5-8 to TRBJ2-1; a weak D match, TRBD2 (6 bases). The CDR3 runs 17 residues. Trimming left V 0 bases short and J 2 bases short, with 15 bases between. Per germline, CDR1 SGHTS and CDR2 YDEGEE. This CDR3 is CASSLVLAATPYNEQFF. The CDR3 nucleotides are TGTGCCAGCAGCTTGGTATTAGCGGCGACCCCCTACAATGAGCAGTTCTTC.

CDR3 region: CASGLVLITNTEAFF. The CDR3 region has the DNA TGTGCTAGTGGTTTGGTACTTATCACGAACACTGAAGCTTTCTTT. This chain uses TRBV12-5 with TRBJ1-1; no firm D call. Germline lookup yields CDR1 LGHNT and CDR2 FRNRAP. The CDR3 runs to 15 residues. V lost 0 bases and J 1 base, leaving 9 bases between the germline ends.

This clone appeared once. The rearrangement uses TRBV27 and TRBJ1-1; D is perhaps TRBD1 (5 bases). From germline, CDR1 is MNHEY and CDR2 SMNVEV (reference sequence). V lost 2 bases to trimming and J lost 7 bases, with 14 bases between them. The CDR3 is made up of 14 amino acids. The CDR3 DNA reads as TGTGCCAGCAGTTTAACGGGGACGGCGGGTGAAGCTTTCTTT. This encodes CASSLTGTAGEAFF.

The count of this clone is one. The chain carries TRBV5-1 and TRBJ2-2; tentatively, D is TRBD1 or TRBD2 (5 bases each). V was shortened by 4 bases and J by 3 bases, with 10 bases between the two germline ends. The germline gives CDR1 SGHRS, CDR2 YFSETQ. This CDR3 region has 14 residues. The CDR3 DNA reads as TGCGCCAGCAGCGGGGGTCCTGACACCGGGGAGCTGTTTTTT. It translates to CASSGGPDTGELFF.

J is TRBJ1-1 and V is TRBV18; D perhaps matches TRBD1 (5 bases). Trimming removed 1 base at V and 5 bases at J, with 11 bases between. The CDR3 runs to 14 residues. Germline lookup yields CDR1 KGHSH and CDR2 LQKENI. The CDR3, as DNA: TGTGCCAGCTCACCACGGGACTTCGCGACTGAAGCTTTCTTT. It yields the protein CASSPRDFATEAFF.

In this sample, this clone turned up once. The gene calls are TRBV5-8 and TRBJ1-3; D call uncertain. Per germline, CDR1 SGHTS and CDR2 YDEGEE. Trimming took 3 bases from V and 4 from J, leaving 14 bases between them. The CDR3 totals 15 residues. In DNA, the CDR3 is TGTGCCAGCAGCTACCCACTCGTACAGGGAAACACCATATATTTT. Its translation: CASSYPLVQGNTIYF. The entire variable domain, with the rest obtained from reference TRBV5-8 and TRBJ1-3, is as follows: EAGVTQSPTHLIKTRGQQATLRCSPISGHTSVYWYQQALGLGLQFLLWYDEGEERNRGNFPPRFSGRQFPNYSSELNVNALELEDSALYLCASSYPLVQGNTIYFGEGSWLTVV.

The table lists this clone with a count of one. The chain is built from TRBV6-6 and TRBJ2-5, with 10 bases that match TRBD1. With 9 bases clipped from V and 5 bases from J, the junction kept 12 bases outside the gene matches. The germline gives CDR1 MNHNY, CDR2 SVGAGI (reference sequence). The CDR3 runs 15 residues. The CDR3 coding sequence is TGTGCCAGTCGTCCGGGACAGGGGCTGTGGGAGACCCAGTACTTC. Translation gives CASRPGQGLWETQYF.